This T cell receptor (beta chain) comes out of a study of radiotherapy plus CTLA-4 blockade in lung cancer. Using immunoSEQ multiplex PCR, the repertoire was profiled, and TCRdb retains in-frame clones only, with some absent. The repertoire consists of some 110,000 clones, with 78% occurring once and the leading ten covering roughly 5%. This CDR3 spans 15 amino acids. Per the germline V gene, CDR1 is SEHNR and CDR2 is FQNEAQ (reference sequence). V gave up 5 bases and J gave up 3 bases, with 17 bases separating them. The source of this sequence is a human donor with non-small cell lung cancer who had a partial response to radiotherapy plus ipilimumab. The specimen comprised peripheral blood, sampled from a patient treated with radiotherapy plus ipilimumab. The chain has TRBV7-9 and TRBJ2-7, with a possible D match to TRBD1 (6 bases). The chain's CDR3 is CASSQGQGIYYEQYV. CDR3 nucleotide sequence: TGTGCCAGCAGCCAGGGGCAGGGGATTTACTACGAGCAGTACGTC.